The text below deals with one T cell receptor (beta chain). The sample holds one count of this clone. Its binding antigen is unknown. No much larger clonotype is one base removed from it; base qualities were not supplied. Including cysteine and phenylalanine, the CDR3 has 14 amino acids. Just the 42-base CDR3 DNA is kept, in frame starting at base 1. This record comes from a study of blood T cell repertoires in COVID-19 (dated by TCRdb to 2018 to 2020). Looking at the study overall: The collaborator samples originated in the United States, Italy and Spain and spanned the acute and convalescent phases of COVID-19. The material from the prospective study consisted of cDNA or gDNA derived from T cells, B-cell-depleted T cells, or PBMCs. Subjects who had been exposed to COVID-19, were actively infected with it, or had recovered from it provided the deeply sampled blood TCRbeta repertoires that made up the dataset. The repertoires were released in a freely available public database meant as a resource for research on the immune response to SARS-CoV-2. Samples came from the ongoing ImmuneRACE study (first 160 participants) plus 1,254 subjects from 6 global collaborators. The sample metadata nearly always contained a de-identified subject ID, COVID-19 status, age in years and sex. HLA class I and class II types, where available, came from metadata supplied by the sample provider rather than from assay-based typing. Findings and caveats that apply to the study as a whole: The quantity of clinical and demographic metadata differed by source and by participant and was supplied without curation.

The immunoSEQ Assay, a bias-controlled multiplex PCR, was used to amplify TCRbeta CDR3 regions from genomic DNA. As for how the authors treated the data: Nucleated cell counts per sample were estimated from amplification of reference gene primers within the assay. To quantify the absolute abundance of each unique TCRbeta CDR3 rearrangement, sequence reads were collapsed and filtered. For each sample, productive Simpson clonality was calculated as the square root of Simpson's diversity index over productive rearrangements. Not all clones reach the TCRdb copy of this immuneACCESS table, which keeps in-frame sequences only. Checked studies attribute under half of the gap to unresolved V genes and leave the rest unexplained. Clone size and the V and J calls come from that table; the DNA yielded D and trimming. This sample lists 25,000 to 30,000 clones; roughly nine tenths were detected once. Approximately 50% of the sample is held by the ten biggest clonotypes.

Each collaborating institution followed its own protocols to collect whole blood in K2EDTA tubes. For TCRbeta analysis, collaborators shipped samples as frozen whole blood, isolated PBMCs, or DNA extracted from either of those sample types. The sequence was obtained from a human donor with acute or convalescent COVID-19. The donor label of this sample is uncertain. The sample was peripheral blood. Here the chain combines TRBV12-2 and TRBJ2-7; TRBD2 is the table's D call, not checked against the DNA. TRBV12-2 is designated a pseudogene. The DNA sequence follows: TGTGCAAGTCGCCGGAGAGGAGGCCATTACGAGCAGTACTTC. Its protein reads: CASRRRGGHYEQYF.